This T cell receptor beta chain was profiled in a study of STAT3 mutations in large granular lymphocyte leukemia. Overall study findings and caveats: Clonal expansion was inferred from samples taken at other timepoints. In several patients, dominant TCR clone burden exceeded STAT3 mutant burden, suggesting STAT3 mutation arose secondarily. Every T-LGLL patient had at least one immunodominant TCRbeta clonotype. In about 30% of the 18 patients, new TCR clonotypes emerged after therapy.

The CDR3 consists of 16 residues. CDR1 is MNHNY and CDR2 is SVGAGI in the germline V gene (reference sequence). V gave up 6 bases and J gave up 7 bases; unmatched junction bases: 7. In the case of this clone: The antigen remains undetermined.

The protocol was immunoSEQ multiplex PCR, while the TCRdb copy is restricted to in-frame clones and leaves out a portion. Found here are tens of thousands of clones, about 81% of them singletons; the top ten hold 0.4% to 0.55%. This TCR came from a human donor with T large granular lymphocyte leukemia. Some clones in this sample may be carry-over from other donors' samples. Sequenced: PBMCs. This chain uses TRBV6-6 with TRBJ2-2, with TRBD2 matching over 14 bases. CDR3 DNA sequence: TGTGCCAGCAGCAGAGTTGGGACTAGCGGGGGCGGGGAGCTGTTTTTT. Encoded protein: CASSRVGTSGGGELFF.